A single sample is the source of the 18 T cell receptor beta chains below, sequenced in a study of cytomegalovirus exposure and HLA in healthy donors. Researchers ran the PCR with 60 Vbeta and 13 Jbeta primers. Assay: immunoSEQ multiplex PCR; the TCRdb copy retains only in-frame clones and omits some. The top ten hold about 0.78% of the sample, which has approximately 190,000 clones, 82% seen once. The sample was PBMCs. All receptors derive from a woman aged 18-29 years in good health and CMV-seronegative.

This clone was observed a single time. The chain is built from TRBV28 and TRBJ2-7, with 10 bases matching TRBD2. This CDR3 contains 16 residues. The germline V gene has CDR1 MDHEN and CDR2 SYDVKM. V trimming: 6 bases; J trimming: 1 base; junction bases outside the gene matches: 9. CDR3 DNA sequence: TGTGCCAGCAGCCCCACAGCGGGAGGGCTGTCCTACGAGCAGTACTTC. It specifies CASSPTAGGLSYEQYF. Combining the CDR3 with reference TRBV28 and TRBJ2-7 gives the whole variable domain DVKVTQSSRYLVKRTGEKVFLECVQDMDHENMFWYRQDPGLGLRLIYFSYDVKMKEKGDIPEGYSVSREKKERFSLILESASTNQTSMYLCASSPTAGGLSYEQYFGPGTRLTVT.

Only one count was recorded for this clone. V is TRBV10-1 and J is TRBJ2-7; 10 nucleotides agree with TRBD1. Germline V gives CDR1 WNHNN, CDR2 SYGVQD (reference sequence). The V gene end was trimmed by 9 bases and the J gene end by 4 bases; junction bases not matched to a gene: 9. The CDR3 loop spans 14 amino acids. This chain's CDR3 is CASKRDRGPYEQYF. As DNA, the CDR3 is TGCGCCAGTAAACGGGACAGGGGACCTTACGAGCAGTACTTC.

The chain uses TRBV29-1 and TRBJ1-1; 7 bases are shared with TRBD1. CDR3 length equals 11 residues. CDR1 and CDR2 from the germline V gene are SQVTM and ANQGSEA. V was clipped by 4 bases and J by 8 bases; unmatched bases: 4. The CDR3 DNA is TGCAGCGTTGTCGGGGACAGAGAAGCTTTCTTT. It yields the protein CSVVGDREAFF.

Of note for this clone: Different DNA sequences within this sample yield the same CDR3. The rearrangement uses TRBV9 and TRBJ1-1; D might be TRBD1 (6 bases). Germline values: CDR1 SGDLS, CDR2 YYNGEE. The CDR3 has 13 residues. Between the trimmed V and J ends, which lost 2 bases and 1 base, there was a span of 6 bases. CDR3 sequence: CASSVGANTEAFF. The CDR3 nucleotides are TGTGCCAGCAGCGTGGGGGCGAACACTGAAGCTTTCTTT.

V usage is TRBV30 and J usage is TRBJ1-5; D is perhaps TRBD1 (6 bases). The CDR3 is 15 amino acids. CDR1 is GTSNPN, CDR2 SVGIG, per germline (reference sequence). The V end was cut by 2 bases, the J end by 0 bases, with 11 bases between. In nucleotides, the CDR3 is TGTGCCTGGAGTCGAGGGACAAATAGCAATCAGCCCCAGCATTTT. As protein: CAWSRGTNSNQPQHF.

The chain links TRBV6-5 to TRBJ1-1; the match to TRBD1 covers 7 bases. Germline V gives CDR1 MNHEY, CDR2 SVGAGI. V dropped 5 bases and J dropped 7; count of bases not matched to a gene: 4. The CDR3 loop spans 12 amino acids. CDR3 sequence reads: CASSRGTVEAFF. The CDR3, as DNA: TGTGCCAGCAGTCGCGGGACAGTTGAAGCTTTCTTT.

V gene TRBV6-6 combines with J gene TRBJ1-2, with 7 bases identical to TRBD1. Looked up from germline, CDR1 is MNHNY and CDR2 is SVGAGI (reference sequence). The CDR3 sequence is 14 residues long. Trimming took 3 bases from V and 4 from J; bases not matched to a gene: 5. The CDR3 DNA reads as TGTGCCAGCAGTTATGCCGGGACAGTCTATGGCTACACCTTC. Translating gives CASSYAGTVYGYTF.

The chain uses TRBV6-5 and TRBJ2-3, with 9 bases that match TRBD2. V gave up 0 bases and J gave up 4 bases; unmatched junction bases: 5. The germline CDR1 and CDR2 sequences are MNHEY and SVGAGI. There are 16 residues in the CDR3. The CDR3 coding sequence is TGTGCCAGCAGTTACTCGCCGACTAGCGGAGCAGATACGCAGTATTTT. Amino acids: CASSYSPTSGADTQYF.

The genes are TRBV7-2 and TRBJ2-5; no definite D call. The end of the DNA aligns better with TRBJ2-7, so the J call may be wrong. Germline V lookup: CDR1 SGHTA, CDR2 FQGNSA. This CDR3 is 15 amino acids long. As DNA, the CDR3 is TGTGCCAGCAGCCCCGTCGCTGAGGTAGCTTACGAGCAGTACTTC. Amino acids: CASSPVAEVAYEQYF.

V and J are TRBV19 and TRBJ2-6; D is perhaps TRBD2 (6 bases). Per the germline V gene, CDR1 is LNHDA and CDR2 is SQIVND (reference sequence). V shed 2 bases and J shed 0 bases, with 8 bases lying between them. There are 16 residues in the CDR3. The CDR3 is CASSIFGGSGANVLTF. CDR3 nucleotides: TGTGCCAGTAGTATATTCGGGGGCTCTGGGGCCAACGTCCTGACTTTC.

The V gene is TRBV6-5, the J gene TRBJ2-2; perhaps TRBD1 as D (6 bases). Germline CDR1 is MNHEY and CDR2 is SVGAGI. The V and J ends lost 5 bases and 0 bases respectively, with 10 bases between them. CDR3 size: 15 residues. CDR3 sequence (DNA): TGTGCCAGCAGTCCACAGGGTACGAACACCGGGGAGCTGTTTTTT. Protein product: CASSPQGTNTGELFF.

This clone was counted only a few times. J is TRBJ1-2 and V is TRBV6-6; D unclear. V dropped 7 bases and J dropped 0 bases, with 12 bases sitting between them. Germline loops: CDR1 MNHNY, CDR2 SVGAGI (reference sequence). CDR3 length: 14 residues. The CDR3 protein is CASTSPDTNYGYTF. CDR3 nucleotides: TGTGCCAGCACCAGCCCCGACACTAACTATGGCTACACCTTC.

The V gene is TRBV7-2, the J gene TRBJ2-7, with 7 bases lining up with TRBD2. V gave up 5 bases and J gave up 7 bases; unmatched junction bases: 5. In germline, CDR1 is SGHTA, CDR2 FQGNSA. The CDR3 runs 12 residues. CDR3 bases: TGTGCCAGCAGCCATTCGGGGGGAGAGCAGTACTTC. Translating it yields CASSHSGGEQYF. Supplemented by reference TRBV7-2 and TRBJ2-7, the full variable domain reads GAGVSQSPSNKVTEKGKDVELRCDPISGHTALYWYRQSLGQGLEFLIYFQGNSAPDKSGLPSDRFSAERTGGSVSTLTIQRTQQEDSAVYLCASSHSGGEQYFGPGTRLTVT.

The V and J genes are TRBV10-3 and TRBJ2-3, with TRBD2 matching 7 bases. The J segment lost 6 bases and the V segment lost 3 bases, leaving 3 bases of the junction unmatched. There are 13 residues in the CDR3. The germline V gene encodes CDR1 ENHRY and CDR2 SYGVKD. The CDR3 DNA reads TGTGCCATCAGTGAAGGGACTACCGATACGCAGTATTTT. Amino acid sequence: CAISEGTTDTQYF.

The chain combines TRBV6-5 with TRBJ1-1, with a weak D call TRBD1 (6 bases). CDR1 and CDR2 from the germline V gene are MNHEY and SVGAGI. Trimming stripped 4 bases from V and 2 bases from J, with 11 bases between. This CDR3 has 14 residues. This CDR3 reads CASSLVGHNTEAFF. The CDR3 nucleotides are TGTGCCAGCAGTTTAGTGGGACATAACACTGAAGCTTTCTTT.

V is TRBV7-9 and J is TRBJ1-1, with D perhaps TRBD1 (5 bases). CDR3 length equals 16 residues. V was shortened by 4 bases and J by 0 bases, with 15 bases between the two germline ends. CDR1 and CDR2 (germline): SEHNR, FQNEAQ (reference sequence). The chain's CDR3 is CASSSDRTPMNTEAFF. In nucleotides, the CDR3 is TGTGCCAGCAGCTCAGACCGGACACCCATGAACACTGAAGCTTTCTTT. Full variable domain (missing parts from reference TRBV7-9 and TRBJ1-1): DTGVSQNPRHKITKRGQNVTFRCDPISEHNRLYWYRQTLGQGPEFLTYFQNEAQLEKSRLLSDRFSAERPKGSFSTLEIQRTEQGDSAMYLCASSSDRTPMNTEAFFGQGTRLTVV.

The gene calls are TRBV10-1 and TRBJ2-3; TRBD2 aligns across 8 bases. The CDR3 is made up of 16 amino acids. In germline, CDR1 is WNHNN, CDR2 SYGVQD (reference sequence). Trimming took 3 bases from V and 6 from J; bases not matched to a gene: 11. The CDR3 loop is CASSEVIAGSHDTQYF. In DNA form, the CDR3 reads TGCGCCAGCAGTGAAGTAATAGCGGGGTCCCACGATACGCAGTATTTT.

The genes are TRBV27 and TRBJ2-1, with 7 nucleotides matching TRBD1. V lost 0 bases and J lost 8; bases outside the gene matches: 7. CDR3 length: 15 residues. Per the germline V gene, CDR1 is MNHEY and CDR2 is SMNVEV (reference sequence). The chain's CDR3 is CASSLSGRGMDEQFF. CDR3 coding DNA: TGTGCCAGCAGTTTATCAGGCAGGGGGATGGATGAGCAGTTCTTC.